This T cell receptor (beta chain) is from a study of cytomegalovirus exposure and HLA in healthy donors. Study as a whole: Most genotyped donors, around 78% of more than 300, had Caucasian-associated genetic ancestry. Findings and limits, study-wide: Through in vitro validation, three CMV-associated chains were shown to be specific for CMV antigens. According to an earlier analysis, most TCR beta V segments yielded productive rearrangements about 87% or about 30% of the time. Presence/absence analyses assumed roughly uniform sequencing depth across donors, which may not hold.

Concerning this clone itself: What it binds is not known.

The PCR was carried out with 60 Vbeta primers and 13 Jbeta primers. TCRdb keeps only in-frame clones here, not all; method: immunoSEQ multiplex PCR. The repertoire consists of roughly 150,000 clones, with 76% occurring once and the leading ten covering 1.5% to 2%. Trimming removed 5 bases from V and 3 bases from J, with 13 bases in between. Germline CDR1 and CDR2: MDHEN and SYDVKM. CDR3 length: 15 amino acids. The rearrangement joins TRBV28 to TRBJ2-2; D is undetermined. Input material: PBMCs. The receptor comes from a middle-aged woman in good health and CMV-seronegative. The CDR3 sequence is CASSNSWLYTGELFF. The CDR3 DNA sequence: TGTGCCAGCAGTAACAGCTGGCTGTACACCGGGGAGCTGTTTTTT.